A single sample is the source of the 32 T cell receptor beta chains below, sequenced in a study of blood T cells in healthy people across ages. A second about 6 to 12 cycle PCR used barcoded and J-beta primers. Each CDR3 protein gets one entry after TCRdb re-called the 5' RACE reads with MiXCR. The sample includes around 1.7 million distinct CDR3 sequences, roughly 28% of them seen just once. The source material was blood. The receptor source for this set is a woman younger than 45 in good health.

This clonotype was found many times. A junction end diverges from the germline sequence, so it may reflect a read error. The rearrangement joins TRBV10-2 to TRBJ2-5, with TRBD1 as a possible D gene (6 bases). CDR3 size: 12 residues. Germline CDR1 and CDR2: WSHSY and SAAADI. The CDR3 region is CASKGQQETQYF. The CDR3 DNA reads as TGTGCCAGCAAAGGACAGCAAGAGACCCAGTACTTC.

This clonotype was seen ten or more times. The V gene is TRBV28, the J gene TRBJ1-6; D unresolved. The CDR3 length is 15 residues. With 6 bases removed from V and 0 bases from J, the gap between germline ends came to 9 bases. CDR1 is MDHEN, CDR2 SYDVKM, per germline. In nucleotides, the CDR3 is TGTGCCAGCAGCCCGATACGCTCCTATAATTCACCCCTCCACTTT. Translating gives CASSPIRSYNSPLHF. The whole variable domain, remainder taken from reference TRBV28 and TRBJ1-6, is DVKVTQSSRYLVKRTGEKVFLECVQDMDHENMFWYRQDPGLGLRLIYFSYDVKMKEKGDIPEGYSVSREKKERFSLILESASTNQTSMYLCASSPIRSYNSPLHFGNGTRLTVT.

This clonotype occurred many times. This chain uses TRBV3-1 with TRBJ1-2; no clear D gene. In germline, CDR1 is LGHDT, CDR2 YNNKEL (reference sequence). Trimming cost V 2 bases and J 4 bases, with 11 bases left between them. This CDR3 comprises 14 residues. The CDR3 nucleotides are TGTGCCAGCAGCCAAAGTGAAACAGCCTATGGCTACACCTTC. Its protein is CASSQSETAYGYTF.

As for this clonotype: It may be a read error: a sequence one base away is much more abundant. V is TRBV20-1 and J is TRBJ2-5; maybe TRBD2 (6 bases). This CDR3 is built from 13 residues. Germline CDR1 DFQATT, CDR2 SNEGSKA (reference sequence). V dropped 0 bases and J dropped 5 bases, with 10 bases sitting between them. The CDR3 loop reads CSARDAAGETQYF. The CDR3, as DNA: TGCAGTGCTAGAGATGCTGCGGGGGAGACCCAGTACTTC.

There are a few counts of this clonotype. The chain is built from TRBV11-2 and TRBJ2-4; the match to TRBD1 covers 9 bases. J lost 9 bases, V lost 2 bases, and 5 bases had no gene match. This CDR3 comprises 14 residues. Germline V CDR1 and CDR2: SGHAT, FQNNGV. CDR3 in DNA: TGTGCCAGCAGCTTACCCCGGGACAGGGTCATTCAGTACTTC. Amino acid sequence: CASSLPRDRVIQYF.

This clonotype was recorded a few times. Compared with germline, one end of the junction differs, possibly owing to a read error. V and J are TRBV20-1 and TRBJ1-2; D gene ambiguous. The germline V gene has CDR1 DFQATT and CDR2 SNEGSKA (reference sequence). The CDR3 spans 13 residues. As DNA, the CDR3 is TGCAGTGCTCGAGACGGAGCTAACTATGGCTGCACCTTC. This sequence encodes CSARDGANYGCTF.

This clonotype showed up just a few times. The gene calls are TRBV9 and TRBJ1-2, with 8 bases aligning to TRBD1. The V and J ends lost 3 bases and 8 bases, in that order; junction bases with no gene match: 6. Germline CDR1 is SGDLS and CDR2 is YYNGEE. The CDR3 is 13 residues long. The CDR3 sequence is CASSDGQGGGYTF. CDR3 nucleotide sequence: TGTGCCAGCAGCGACGGACAGGGAGGAGGCTACACCTTC.

Of note for this clonotype: One base away lies a much larger clone, so this may be a sequencing read error. This rearrangement joins TRBV27 to TRBJ2-7; D is undetermined. The CDR3 spans 12 residues. Germline V gene sequence: CDR1 MNHEY, CDR2 SMNVEV (reference sequence). V dropped 4 bases and J dropped 6 bases, with 10 bases sitting between them. The CDR3 loop is CASSYWDGEQYF. DNA for the CDR3: TGTGCCAGCAGTTATTGGGATGGCGAGCAGTACTTC.

A remark on this clonotype: The junction does not match germline at one end; this may be a read error. This chain links TRBV5-1 with TRBJ2-6, with D possibly being TRBD2 (6 bases). Per germline, CDR1 SGHRS and CDR2 YFSETQ. The CDR3 has 15 residues. The DNA of the CDR3 is TGCGCCAGCAGGGAGGGCTCCCCCGGGGCCAGCGTCCTGACTTTC. Residues: CASREGSPGASVLTF.

The chain recombines TRBV6-5 with TRBJ2-3; TRBD1 aligns across 7 bases. The V gene end was trimmed by 4 bases and the J gene end by 0 bases; junction bases not matched to a gene: 4. The CDR3 length is 15 residues. Germline values: CDR1 MNHEY, CDR2 SVGAGI. CDR3 bases: TGTGCCAGCAGTTCGAACAGGGGCAGCACAGATACGCAGTATTTT. Amino acid sequence: CASSSNRGSTDTQYF.

This rearrangement joins TRBV1 to TRBJ1-5; the table's D gene call, TRBD1, was not cross checked with the DNA. TRBV1 is designated a pseudogene. This CDR3 spans 15 amino acids. The CDR3 reads CTSSQAGQGREPQHF. The DNA for the CDR3 is TGCACCAGCAGCCAAGCCGGACAGGGAAGGGAGCCCCAGCATTTT.

This clonotype was detected many times. The V call is TRBV10-2, the J call TRBJ2-4; possible D gene TRBD1, 6 bases. The CDR3 extends over 12 amino acids. Germline V lookup: CDR1 WSHSY, CDR2 SAAADI. V was clipped by 0 bases and J by 9 bases, with 6 bases between them. The CDR3 is CASSESGGIQYF. The DNA of the CDR3 is TGCGCCAGCAGTGAGTCAGGGGGCATTCAGTACTTC.

This clonotype was seen only a few times. The V gene is TRBV18, the J gene TRBJ2-1; 9 bases fit TRBD2. Losses at the gene ends were 2 bases for V and 4 bases for J; bases not matched to a gene: 12. The CDR3 consists of 18 residues. Germline-derived CDR1 and CDR2 are KGHSH and LQKENI. The CDR3: CASSPIEGSSGRYNEQFF. Here the CDR3 DNA reads TGTGCCAGCTCACCAATCGAGGGCTCCAGCGGGAGGTACAATGAGCAGTTCTTC.

This clonotype has just a few counts. This chain joins TRBV20-1 and TRBJ1-1, with a weak D call TRBD1 (5 bases). This CDR3 spans 13 amino acids. Germline V gene lookup returns CDR1 DFQATT and CDR2 SNEGSKA (reference sequence). The germline V and J ends were trimmed by 5 bases and 11 bases, with 21 bases remaining between them. CDR3 DNA: TGCAGTGCTCGACCCCGGGCCTTGGGGGGGGCTTTCTTT. Encoded protein: CSARPRALGGAFF.

This clonotype was seen a handful of times. This chain joins TRBV21-1 and TRBJ2-7. TRBV21-1 is classified as a pseudogene. The length of the CDR3 is 14 residues. CDR3 bases: TGTGCCAGCAGCAAAGGTGAGGATTCCTACGAGCAGTACTTC. Its translation is CASSKGEDSYEQYF.

This clonotype appeared a few times. This sequence joins TRBV4-3 and TRBJ1-2, with no clear D. The germline V and J ends were trimmed by 2 bases and 3 bases, with 13 bases remaining between them. This CDR3 region has 15 residues. Germline V CDR1 and CDR2: LGHNA, YSLEER. The CDR3 DNA is TGCGCCAGCAGCCAACGTAGTGGAGGCGACTATGGCTACACCTTC. This encodes CASSQRSGGDYGYTF.

This clonotype was seen a handful of times. The V and J genes are TRBV6-6 and TRBJ2-1; TRBD2 matches at 15 bases. Unmatched junction bases numbered 7, after V lost 5 bases and J lost 8 bases. The CDR3 is 16 residues long. Germline V gives CDR1 MNHNY, CDR2 SVGAGI (reference sequence). This CDR3 is CASSNPGLAGGHEQFF. In nucleotides, the CDR3 is TGTGCCAGCAGTAACCCGGGACTAGCGGGGGGTCATGAGCAGTTCTTC.

This clonotype was observed a few times. The chain has TRBV12-3 or TRBV12-4 and TRBJ2-7; D unclear. Trimming pared 4 bases from V and 2 bases from J, leaving 9 bases between. This CDR3 has 13 residues. CDR3 DNA sequence: TGTGCCAGCAGTTGGTCAGCCCCCTACGAGCAGTACTTC. Translating it yields CASSWSAPYEQYF.

Ten or more counts support this clonotype. The chain has TRBV7-2 and TRBJ2-3; the D gene is possibly TRBD2 (6 bases). The CDR3 extends over 17 amino acids. CDR1 SGHTA and CDR2 FQGNSA come from the germline V gene. The V and J ends lost 5 bases and 2 bases respectively, with 20 bases between them. CDR3 bases: TGTGCCAGCAGCCTTAGATCATCGCGGGGATACACAGATACGCAGTATTTT. Amino acids: CASSLRSSRGYTDTQYF. Based on the CDR3 plus reference TRBV7-2 and TRBJ2-3, the full variable domain is GAGVSQSPSNKVTEKGKDVELRCDPISGHTALYWYRQSLGQGLEFLIYFQGNSAPDKSGLPSDRFSAERTGGSVSTLTIQRTQQEDSAVYLCASSLRSSRGYTDTQYFGPGTRLTVL.

This clonotype has only a few counts. This chain joins TRBV29-1 and TRBJ2-4; TRBD1 matches 7 bases. Germline values: CDR1 SQVTM, CDR2 ANQGSEA. Losses at the gene ends were 0 bases for V and 9 bases for J; bases not matched to a gene: 11. The CDR3 spans 15 residues. CDR3 DNA: TGCAGCGTTGAAGATCAAGGCAGGGGGTGGATCATTCAGTACTTC. Protein product: CSVEDQGRGWIIQYF.

The chain is built from TRBV20-1 and TRBJ1-2; TRBD1 is a possible D gene (5 bases). Germline V CDR1 and CDR2: DFQATT, SNEGSKA (reference sequence). The CDR3 extends over 12 amino acids. Trimming took 2 bases from V and 7 from J, leaving 11 bases between them. The CDR3 DNA reads as TGCAGTGCTAGAACCCTGGGGGGTGGCTACACCTTC. It yields the protein CSARTLGGGYTF.

The rearrangement uses TRBV7-2 and TRBJ2-7; D may correspond to TRBD1 or TRBD2 (6 bases each). The closer fit of TRBJ2-4 to the DNA end suggests the J call may be wrong. Germline assignment: CDR1 SGHTA and CDR2 FQGNSA. The CDR3 loop spans 15 amino acids. The CDR3 nucleotides are TGTGCCAGCAGCCGGGAGTCACAGGGCAAAAACATTCAGTACTTC. This codes for CASSRESQGKNIQYF.

This clonotype was counted between two and nine times. The V and J genes are TRBV10-3 and TRBJ1-5; possible D gene TRBD1, 6 bases. V was clipped by 5 bases and J by 4 bases, with 15 bases between them. CDR1 and CDR2 from the germline V gene are ENHRY and SYGVKD. The CDR3 contains 15 residues. The CDR3 here is CAISPNAGANQPQHF. The CDR3 nucleotides read TGTGCCATCAGTCCCAATGCGGGGGCAAATCAGCCCCAGCATTTT.

This clonotype was seen more than once but under ten times. The CDR3 loop reads CASHEATGPQHF. The CDR3 bases are TGTGCCAGCCACGAGGCAACAGGGCCCCAGCATTTT. The chain combines TRBV7-3 with TRBJ1-5; the D gene is possibly TRBD1 (5 bases). Germline values: CDR1 SGHTA, CDR2 FQGTGA. This CDR3 contains 12 residues. The germline V and J ends were trimmed by 8 bases and 9 bases, with 14 bases remaining between them.

This clonotype was found a few times. The CDR3 sequence: CASRGEDVLSYEQYF. DNA of the CDR3: TGTGCCAGCCGAGGGGAGGACGTCTTATCCTACGAGCAGTACTTC. The chain couples TRBV2 to TRBJ2-7, with D maybe TRBD2 (6 bases). V was shortened by 8 bases and J by 1 base, with 18 bases between the two germline ends. Germline V lookup: CDR1 SNHLY, CDR2 FYNNEI. CDR3 size: 15 residues.

This chain uses TRBV12-5 with TRBJ1-5, with TRBD1 identical over 7 bases. CDR3 length: 13 amino acids. In germline, CDR1 is LGHNT, CDR2 FRNRAP. The V gene end was trimmed by 5 bases and the J gene end by 7 bases; junction bases not matched to a gene: 5. The CDR3 nucleotides are TGTGCTAGTGGTGTCGACAGGGACCAGCCCCAGCATTTT. Its protein product is CASGVDRDQPQHF.

This clonotype was seen a handful of times. The chain carries TRBV5-1 and TRBJ2-1; D assignment may be TRBD1 or TRBD2 (5 bases each). V lost 4 bases and J 9 bases, leaving 17 bases between the germline ends. The CDR3 totals 14 residues. Germline lookup yields CDR1 SGHRS and CDR2 YFSETQ. CDR3 sequence: CASSRGDGAPEQFF. Written as DNA, the CDR3 is TGCGCCAGCAGCCGGGGCGATGGGGCACCTGAGCAGTTCTTC.

About this clonotype: Given a far larger clone just one base away, this is likely a sequencing read error. The chain couples TRBV14 to TRBJ1-2; TRBD1 aligns across 7 bases. Per germline, CDR1 SGHDN and CDR2 FVKESK. CDR3 length: 13 residues. The CDR3 here is CPSSPGTDYGYTF. CDR3 nucleotide sequence: TGTCCCAGCAGCCCCGGGACAGACTATGGCTACACCTTC.

The rearrangement links TRBV7-2 to TRBJ2-1; maybe TRBD2 (5 bases). Germline values: CDR1 SGHTA, CDR2 FQGNSA. The CDR3 is made up of 15 amino acids. Trimming pared 7 bases from V and 1 base from J, leaving 14 bases between. CDR3 amino acids: CASIWAGKSYNEQFF. The CDR3 region has the DNA TGTGCCAGCATTTGGGCCGGGAAATCCTACAATGAGCAGTTCTTC.

Concerning this clonotype itself: Germline is not matched at one junction end, which may reflect a read error. CDR3 sequence reads: CASSLRGASYGQYF. The CDR3 coding sequence is TGCGCCAGCAGCTTGCGGGGGGCATCCTACGGGCAGTACTTC. The chain is built from TRBV5-1 and TRBJ2-7; D might be TRBD2 (7 bases). Looked up from germline, CDR1 is SGHRS and CDR2 is YFSETQ. The CDR3 spans 14 residues.

V and J are TRBV12-3 or TRBV12-4 and TRBJ2-4; 9 bases agree with TRBD1. The junction had 19 bases not matched to a gene; V was cut back by 6 bases and J by 13 bases. The CDR3 covers 16 residues. In nucleotides, the CDR3 is TGTGCCAGCAGGCCGGACAGGGGATTACCCTACAATGAGCAGTACTTC. It is translated as CASRPDRGLPYNEQYF.

At least ten counts were recorded for this clonotype. This rearrangement joins TRBV29-1 to TRBJ2-1; possible D gene TRBD2, 5 bases. V was shortened by 0 bases and J by 4 bases, with 16 bases between the two germline ends. This CDR3 region has 16 residues. The germline CDR1 and CDR2 sequences are SQVTM and ANQGSEA. The CDR3 here is CSVEEAVEGRYNEQFF. The CDR3 DNA is TGCAGCGTTGAAGAGGCCGTAGAGGGAAGGTACAATGAGCAGTTCTTC.